This TCR beta chain was captured in a study of vaccination and CD4 T cells after COVID-19. Noted treatment: roughly 11-day PBMC culture with coronavirus spike peptide pools or control peptides (ViraFEST assay). Antigen-specific T cells were expanded with peptide pools by ViraFEST, and TCRs were then sequenced. Of note for this clonotype: Its antigen is not known.

Germline V gene lookup returns CDR1 MNHNS and CDR2 SASEGT. The junction had 8 bases not matched to a gene; V was cut back by 7 bases and J by 7 bases. The CDR3 covers 15 residues. An Oncomine TCR Beta short-read assay was used to sequence the DNA from cultured CD4+ T cells. TCRdb re-called the PCR reads with MiXCR, one entry per CDR3 protein. This sample has roughly 10,000 distinct CDR3 sequences; roughly 50% occur once, and the top ten carry 10% to 15%. Study-wide points: In convalescent patients, 304 of 307 vaccine-specific clones were spike mono-reactive.

Sequences were obtained from CD4+ T cells from blood, cultured in vitro. The J gene is TRBJ2-3, the V gene TRBV6-1; 13 bases fit TRBD2. The clonotype originates from a human donor who had recovered from COVID-19. The CDR3 here is CASTRSLAGGHTQYF. As DNA, the CDR3 is TGTGCCAGCACCCGATCACTAGCGGGAGGGCATACGCAGTATTTT.